The next 10 T cell receptor beta chains were all read from a single sample in a study of Ad26.COV2.S vaccination and SARS-CoV-2 variants. Only in-frame clones appear in the TCRdb table, and some are missing; sequencing was by immunoSEQ multiplex PCR. Seen here are roughly 350,000 clones, around 89% observed once, and the top ten hold around 6.6%. As for treatment: around 19 received Ad26.COV2.S at low or high dose, single or two shots; about five received placebo; per-sample allocation not given. Sampling took place 63 days after the first vaccine or placebo injection. The material was peripheral blood, obtained in a trial of Ad26.COV2.S vaccine versus placebo. These receptors came from a person between 18 and 60 years old who received the Ad26.COV2.S COVID-19 vaccine or a placebo.

CDR3 sequence: CASNMPPGQGHGYTF. CDR3 nucleotide sequence: TGTGCCAGTAACATGCCCCCGGGACAGGGCCATGGCTACACCTTC. The chain joins TRBV19 to TRBJ1-2; 9 positions agree with TRBD1. The germline gives CDR1 LNHDA, CDR2 SQIVND (reference sequence). The J segment lost 6 bases and the V segment lost 7 bases, leaving 12 bases of the junction unmatched. The CDR3 totals 15 residues.

The chain couples TRBV10-3 to TRBJ2-7, with TRBD1 as a possible D gene (6 bases). V shed 3 bases and J shed 2 bases, with 11 bases lying between them. Germline values: CDR1 ENHRY, CDR2 SYGVKD. This CDR3 is 14 amino acids long. CDR3 sequence (DNA): TGTGCCATCAGTGACAGGGGTGTGACCTACGAGCAGTACTTC. It encodes CAISDRGVTYEQYF.

This chain connects TRBV7-9 to TRBJ2-1; a possible D gene is TRBD2 (6 bases). This CDR3 region has 18 residues. V gave up 0 bases and J gave up 2 bases, with 17 bases separating them. The V gene's germline CDR1 is SEHNR and CDR2 FQNEAQ (reference sequence). CDR3 amino acids: CASSLAFGGAQPYNEQFF. The CDR3 DNA reads as TGTGCCAGCAGCTTAGCGTTTGGAGGGGCCCAGCCCTACAATGAGCAGTTCTTC.

This clone was found once. V usage is TRBV27 and J usage is TRBJ2-3, with D uncertain. V was cut by 3 bases and J by 4 bases, with 14 bases left in between. In germline, CDR1 is MNHEY, CDR2 SMNVEV (reference sequence). The CDR3 consists of 15 residues. CDR3 nucleotide sequence: TGTGCCAGCAGTTTCTTTGCAGGTCCCGCAGATACGCAGTATTTT. Amino acid sequence: CASSFFAGPADTQYF.

The chain employs TRBV12-3 or TRBV12-4 and TRBJ1-1; D not resolved. The CDR3 covers 13 residues. V gave up 6 bases and J gave up 4 bases, with 12 bases separating them. DNA of the CDR3: TGTGCCAGCAGCTCCAGAGGTGGCACTGAAGCTTTCTTT. The encoded protein is CASSSRGGTEAFF.

The rearrangement uses TRBV28 and TRBJ2-7, with 9 nucleotides matching TRBD1. J lost 4 bases, V lost 7 bases, and 8 bases had no gene match. The V gene's germline CDR1 is MDHEN and CDR2 SYDVKM. The CDR3 length is 14 residues. CDR3 sequence reads: CASNRGTGLYEQYF. CDR3 coding DNA: TGTGCCAGCAATCGGGGGACAGGGTTGTACGAGCAGTACTTC.

The V gene is TRBV12-3 or TRBV12-4, the J gene TRBJ1-1; D is unresolved. CDR3 length: 13 residues. Between the trimmed V and J ends, which lost 0 bases and 3 bases, there was a span of 5 bases. This CDR3 is CASSLARHTEAFF. The DNA of the CDR3 is TGTGCCAGCAGTTTAGCGCGGCACACTGAAGCTTTCTTT.

V gene TRBV27 combines with J gene TRBJ2-7, with 7 bases matching TRBD2. Germline V gene sequence: CDR1 MNHEY, CDR2 SMNVEV (reference sequence). CDR3 length: 14 amino acids. V trimming: 1 base; J trimming: 7 bases; junction bases outside the gene matches: 7. The CDR3 nucleotides are TGTGCCAGCAGTTTATGGGCTAGCGGAGGGGAGCAGTACTTC. Translated: CASSLWASGGEQYF.

Regarding this clone: The sample holds other DNA sequences that translate to the same CDR3. The V call is TRBV5-6, the J call TRBJ2-5; no definite D call. Germline CDR1 SGHDT, CDR2 YYEEEE. V dropped 0 bases and J dropped 4 bases, with 10 bases sitting between them. The CDR3 covers 14 residues. CDR3: CASSLARQRETQYF. CDR3 sequence (DNA): TGTGCCAGCAGCTTGGCCCGTCAGAGAGAGACCCAGTACTTC.

As concerns this clone: Additional DNA sequences in this sample encode the identical CDR3. The rearrangement uses TRBV6-5 and TRBJ1-1; maybe TRBD1 (5 bases). V lost 0 bases to trimming and J lost 2 bases, with 10 bases between them. Germline V lookup: CDR1 MNHEY, CDR2 SVGAGI. The CDR3 has 15 amino acids. This chain's CDR3 is CASSYSSGANTEAFF. The CDR3 DNA sequence: TGTGCCAGCAGTTACTCATCCGGGGCTAACACTGAAGCTTTCTTT.